This entry is about one T cell receptor (beta chain). Its antigen remains undetermined. The input lacks base qualities; no much larger clone sits a single base away. To sequence the TCRbeta CDR3 region, genomic DNA was isolated from the sorted cells. The immunoSEQ Assay was used for sequencing of TCRbeta CDR3 regions. This immuneACCESS table, as held by TCRdb, lists in-frame sequences with V and J called but not all clones. Of the missing ones, under half trace to an unresolved V gene in checked studies; the others have no known cause. For this sample the table gives some 50,000 clones, of which over 75% were detected only once. 0.69% of the sample lies in the top ten. The germline V gene specifies MNHNS as CDR1 and SASEGT as CDR2. The CDR3, from cysteine to phenylalanine, totals 14 residues. Just CDR3 DNA is preserved here, 42 bases in frame from base 1. V sheds 6 bases and J sheds 2 bases, leaving 14 bases between their ends.

This entry comes from a study of OX40 agonist ivuxolimab in advanced cancers. Regarding the complete study: The costimulatory receptor OX40 (CD134) was targeted by ivuxolimab, a fully human IgG2 agonistic monoclonal antibody. Among the roughly 50 dose-escalation patients, 19 had hepatocellular carcinoma, approximately 15 melanoma, 9 renal cell carcinoma and 9 head and neck cancer. Intravenous ivuxolimab was administered to patients every 2 weeks at six dose levels: 0.01, 0.1, 0.3, 1.5, 3 and 10 mg/kg. Patients were allowed to have had prior anti-PD-1, anti-PD-L1 or anti-CTLA-4 therapy, and roughly two fifths of the dose-escalation patients had been treated with checkpoint inhibitors. The monotherapy dose-escalation portion (N ≈ 52 patients) of the phase I ivuxolimab trial is reported in the paper. Partial responses occurred in three dose-escalation patients: two with cutaneous melanoma and one with hepatocellular carcinoma. The purpose of peripheral TCRbeta sequencing was to test whether ivuxolimab changed TCR sequence diversity and led to clonal T-cell expansion. In the dose-escalation cohort, around four fifths of patients were male, and the mean age was 60 years with a range of about 20 to 80. Broader findings and caveats from the paper: In the 0.1-3.0 mg/kg groups, partial responders had among the lowest normalized peripheral clonal expansion, particularly in CD8+ T cells. At doses from 0.1 to 3.0 mg/kg, clonal expansion was seen in both CD4+ and CD8+ blood T cells between baseline and week 6. After ivuxolimab, more expanded clones were found on average in CD8+ T cells than in CD4+ T cells. Low levels of normalized T-cell clonal expansion were also shown by some nonresponding patients. Which antigens the clonally expanded peripheral T cells were specific for was not determined.

The trial excluded patients who had a history of autoimmune disease or who were on systemic immunosuppression. In every dose cohort, peripheral blood was drawn for TCR sequencing at baseline, cycle 4 day 1, and cycle 7 day 1. The samples were drawn from a first-in-human, open-label, multicenter phase I dose-escalation trial of ivuxolimab. Adults with locally advanced or metastatic melanoma, renal cell carcinoma, hepatocellular carcinoma or head and neck squamous cell carcinoma were enrolled in the trial. Before TCR sequencing, CD4+ and CD8+ T cells were separately sorted from peripheral blood. The sequence derives from an adult with an advanced solid tumor such as melanoma, head and neck, liver or kidney cancer. This chain is built from TRBV6-1 and TRBJ2-7; a tentative D call is TRBD1 (5 bases match). The material sequenced was CD4+ or CD8+ T cells sorted from blood, taken in a trial of the OX40 agonist ivuxolimab. The DNA sequence reads TGTGCCAGCAGCCCCCCAGGGCCAGCCTACGAGCAGTACTTC. It translates to CASSPPGPAYEQYF.